This T cell receptor (beta chain) stems from a study of neurological immune-mediated disorders. The unsorted libraries were prepared from 2 million PBMCs (stored at -80 C). Via MiXCR, TCRdb re-called the 5' RACE reads, giving one row per CDR3 protein. The table shows 25,000 to 30,000 distinct CDR3 sequences, with less than 8.5% occurring only once. This clonotype was recorded many times. Antigen unknown. Study-level results: The absence of any CDR3 amino acid sequence shared by expanded clones across subjects suggests that repertoires were private in all groups.

CDR1 MNHEY and CDR2 SMNVEV come from the germline V gene (reference sequence). The germline V and J ends were trimmed by 6 bases and 6 bases, with 8 bases remaining between them. The CDR3 consists of 12 residues. The source is a woman aged 45-59 years in good health. Sequencing was carried out using PBMCs. The J gene is TRBJ2-2, the V gene TRBV27, with a weak D call TRBD2 (5 bases). The chain's CDR3 is CASSSGAGELFF. DNA for the CDR3: TGTGCCAGCAGCTCCGGGGCCGGGGAGCTGTTTTTT.